These T cell receptor beta chains were read from a single sample in a study of early T cells in non-severe SARS-CoV-2 infection. MiXCR was run by TCRdb on the 5' RACE reads, yielding one entry per CDR3 protein. The sample carries more than 60,000 distinct CDR3 sequences, roughly 8.7% recorded once. Sequencing was done on a sample of whole blood. The receptors were gathered from an adult who was a healthcare worker with PCR-confirmed SARS-CoV-2 infection or an uninfected control (not recorded which). Both conserved end residues are part of each CDR3. A D gene is named only where the DNA matches it firmly. Not every row has a clone size; where given, it reads once, few, many or a size class.

few	TRBV7-8	.	TRBJ2-7	TGTGCCAGCAGCTTATACAGCTCCTACGAGCAGTACTTC	CASSLYSSYEQYF
.	TRBV7-8	.	TRBJ1-1	TGTGCCAGCAGCTTAGACAGGGTAGGGGGAGCTTTCTTT	CASSLDRVGGAFF
many	TRBV21-1	.	TRBJ2-7	TGTGCCAGCAGCAAAGGCGGGACAGTGCCCTACGAGCAGTACTTC	CASSKGGTVPYEQYF
many	TRBV5-1	.	TRBJ2-6	TGCGCCAGCAGCTTGGGGAGCTCTGGGGCCAACGTCCTGACTTTC	CASSLGSSGANVLTF
few	TRBV11-2	.	TRBJ2-1	TGTGCCAGCAGCCTTACTAGCTCCCACTCCTACAATGAGCAGTTCTTC	CASSLTSSHSYNEQFF
many	TRBV19	TRBD1	TRBJ2-1	TGTGCCAGTAGTACCCTGGGACAGGGCCCCTACAATGAGCAGTTCTTC	CASSTLGQGPYNEQFF
many	TRBV2	.	TRBJ1-5	TGTGCCAGCAGCCGGGACACGGACCAGACCCAGCATTTT	CASSRDTDQTQHF
many	TRBV5-4	.	TRBJ2-3	TGTGCCAGCAGCTTGGCTGGGAATACGCAGTATTTT	CASSLAGNTQYF
many	TRBV6-1	TRBD2	TRBJ2-2	TGTGCCAGCAGTCGGCGGACTAGGTGGGCCGGGGAGCTGTTTTTT	CASSRRTRWAGELFF
.	TRBV7-9	.	TRBJ2-1	TGTGCCAGCAGCTCATTTTTGTATGAGCAGTTCTTC	CASSSFLYEQFF
few	TRBV29-1	.	TRBJ2-5	TGCAGCGTGAGGGACACCCTTCAAGAGACCCAGTACTTC	CSVRDTLQETQYF
.	TRBV20-1	TRBD1	TRBJ2-3	TGCAGTGCTATCCTCGGACAGGCTAGCACAGATACGCAGTATTTT	CSAILGQASTDTQYF
many	TRBV19	TRBD1	TRBJ1-6	TGTGCCAGTAGCGAAGACAGGGGCCGGTCACCCCTCCACTTT	CASSEDRGRSPLHF
.	TRBV24-1	.	TRBJ1-2	TGTGCCACCAGTGCTGGGGGCGCTGACTACTATGGCTACACCTTC	CATSAGGADYYGYTF
.	TRBV12-3/TRBV12-4	TRBD2	TRBJ2-7	TGTGCCAGCAGCCCTACTAGCGGGAAACCCTACGAGCAGTACTTC	CASSPTSGKPYEQYF
few	TRBV6-2/TRBV6-3	.	TRBJ2-1	TGTGCCAGCAGTTACTCGAATACTATCAACAATGAGCAGTTCTTC	CASSYSNTINNEQFF
few	TRBV7-7	.	TRBJ2-2	TGTGCCAGCAGCGAGGGTTCTAACACCGGGGAGCTGTTTTTT	CASSEGSNTGELFF
many	TRBV9	TRBD1	TRBJ1-2	TGTGCCAGCAGCGTAGTACCCGACAGGGGAGCTAACTATGGCTACACCTTC	CASSVVPDRGANYGYTF
.	TRBV18	.	TRBJ1-4	TGTACCAGCTCACCACTGGACCCAGACCTGGGAGAAAAACTGTTTTTT	CTSSPLDPDLGEKLFF
few	TRBV5-1	.	TRBJ2-3	TGCGCCAGCAGCCCACCTGGGGGCGGGACCAGCACAGATACGCAGTATTTT	CASSPPGGGTSTDTQYF
.	TRBV5-1	.	TRBJ2-5	TGCGCCAGCAGCTTCGACGGATATCAAGAGACCCAGTACTTC	CASSFDGYQETQYF
few	TRBV12-3/TRBV12-4	.	TRBJ2-5	TGTGCCAGCAGTTCCCGAACTACCGGGGAGACCCAGTACTTC	CASSSRTTGETQYF
many	TRBV12-3/TRBV12-4	.	TRBJ2-7	TGTGCCAGCAGTCCGGACACCGGACGGTCCCTCGGGTACTTC	CASSPDTGRSLGYF
many	TRBV27	.	TRBJ2-7	TGTGCCAGCAGTTTAACGGCTAGCGTAGGGTACGAGCAGTACTTC	CASSLTASVGYEQYF
few	TRBV5-1	.	TRBJ2-7	TGCGCCAGCAGATTCGAATCTCAGGGAGGCGAGCAGTACTTC	CASRFESQGGEQYF
many	TRBV5-1	.	TRBJ1-1	TGCGCCAGCAGCTCTACACCTGGGGCGGGGAACACTGAAGCTTTCTTT	CASSSTPGAGNTEAFF
many	TRBV3-1	.	TRBJ2-1	TGTGCCAGCAGCCAAGGGAACAGAGAGCAGTTCTTC	CASSQGNREQFF
many	TRBV27	TRBD2	TRBJ2-7	TGTGCCAGCAGTTTAGGGACTAGACAGCACGAGCAGTACTTC	CASSLGTRQHEQYF